This T cell receptor beta chain was retrieved from a study of cytomegalovirus exposure and HLA in healthy donors (dated by TCRdb to the late 2010s). In terms of the full investigation: An earlier analysis of roughly 500 of the donors reported 276 Gb of sequence data and about 120 million unique TCR beta sequences obtained from roughly 170 million T cells. A later genetic analysis used genome-wide SNP genotypes for about 55% of the 666 donors, treating that subset as a discovery cohort. Of the roughly 400 genotyped donors, over 70% fell in the genetic ancestry cluster associated with self-reported Caucasian donors. Using immunosequencing, the study profiled T cell repertoires from 666 subjects and related those repertoires to cytomegalovirus serostatus. To decide whether each TCR beta V gene segment behaved as functional or pseudogenic, an earlier analysis of approximately 600 of the donors relied on high-throughput TCR beta sequencing. Typing coverage varied by locus: roughly 620-630 donors for A, B, C, DRB1 and DQB1; approximately 560 for DQA1; about 570 for DPA1; 450 to 480 for DPB1. Every repertoire in the discovery cohort had been generated on one and the same sequencing platform. To study patterns of TCR occurrence, a later analysis re-analyzed previously published TCR beta repertoires from several hundred donors and added high-resolution HLA genotyping. Roughly five DR-DQ haplotypes were handled as single units for association and clustering because linkage in the cohort was strong. Along with the approximately 650-subject first cohort, a separate validation cohort of around 110 different subjects was used. Alongside the repertoire data, information on donor age, sex, ethnicity and CMV serostatus was compiled. Among several hundred genotyped donors of the cohort, an average of approximately 240,000 unique TCR beta nucleotide sequences was sequenced per donor, of which roughly 18% were non-productive. Roughly 320 gigabases of sequencing data and 75 million to 85 million unique TCR sequences made up an early release that covered several hundred HLA-typed donors. Class I and class II HLA loci were covered by the typing at four-digit resolution. To predict cytomegalovirus infection status, the study brought together high-throughput TCR immunosequencing, statistical association of individual TCRs with disease status, and machine learning. The later analysis used no new phenotypic data to find candidate immune exposures, relying instead on TCR beta sequences and their occurrence across donors. The aim of the study was to test whether cataloging public T cell receptors could identify signatures of past pathogen exposure.

In total, roughly 670 healthy bone marrow donors made up the cohort. At the time of sampling, every cohort member was nominally healthy, though immune exposures that went unrecorded were likely present. The donor tested CMV seronegative, placing the donor among the 350 or so seronegative members of the cohort. A peripheral blood sample was provided by each donor, and peripheral blood mononuclear cells were used for TCR beta sequencing. The Qiagen DNeasy Blood Extraction Kit was used to extract genomic DNA from the blood cell samples. At the junction V is shortened by 6 bases and J by 0 bases, with 10 bases in between. There are 14 amino acids in the CDR3, from cysteine to phenylalanine inclusive. The kept DNA is CDR3 alone, 42 bases in frame from the first base. CDR1 MRHNA and CDR2 SNTAGT are derived from the germline V gene. Details on this clone: There is no known antigen for this receptor. Per-nucleotide qualities are absent, and no much larger clonotype sits a single base away.

What the work shows at the level of the full study, not this receptor alone: The authors suggested that the approach could potentially be extended to other disease states and immunological phenotypes. In an earlier analysis of about 550 of the donors, most TCR beta V segments were observed in productive rearrangements about 87% or about 30% of the time, broadly matching IMGT annotations. Three of the identified cytomegalovirus-associated TCR beta chains were confirmed in vitro to be specific for cytomegalovirus antigens. In a later analysis, the rate of TCR association differed among HLA loci, with DRB1 alleles having the most associated TCRs and HLA-C alleles having the fewest. The only immune exposure information available for the cohort was CMV serostatus. At a false discovery rate of 0.05, a later analysis linked about 16,000 TCR beta sequences to specific HLA alleles. The 87-base-pair reads could not distinguish some IMGT-functional V segments, including TRBV6-2 and TRBV6-3, so those segments were excluded. A later analysis reported that several top co-occurrence clusters appeared linked to parvovirus B19, influenza, CMV and Epstein-Barr virus. Compared with equally common non-associated chains, HLA-associated TCR beta chains in a later analysis were more clonally expanded and had lower generation probabilities. According to a later analysis, most CMV-associated TCR beta chains appeared to be HLA-restricted, and the HLA associations seemed to be driven largely by CMV exposure. Linkage disequilibrium might explain the correlated functional status among segregating V segments, but an unknown experimental factor could not be ruled out. The classifier was reported to diagnose cytomegalovirus status with high specificity and sensitivity in both the original cohort and the validation cohort. While some public TCRs were present in many individuals, most TCR sequences turned up only very rarely across donors. In the study, 150 to 200 TCR beta chains were listed as associated with cytomegalovirus. Only TCR beta chains were sequenced in this cohort, and the absence of alpha or paired-chain data limited detectable features. Roughly uniform sequencing depth across donors was assumed in presence/absence analyses, although this assumption may not hold. The earlier analysis of approximately 540 of the donors excluded approximately 15 rarely observed V segments, including chromosome 9 orphons, because counts were too low. A further reported finding was that TCR beta sequences accurately predicted the HLA-A and HLA-B alleles for most subjects in the first cohort. V-gene and J-gene trimming of TCR beta chains was associated with a missense DCLRE1C variant in a later genetic analysis, and the association was replicated in an independent cohort. A group of highly shared sequence variants was considered likely to be a technical artifact of the sequencing pipeline. When HLA alleles, especially DR and DQ, strongly co-occurred, attributing TCR associations to individual alleles was difficult. Because some donors lacked HLA typing at each locus, the association tests relied only on the typed subset. Compared with the roughly 700-donor mean, donors in an Asian-associated ancestry cluster had fewer N-insertions in productive TCRs, according to a later genetic analysis.

Receptors were amplified or captured by the immunoSEQ multiplex PCR assay. A mixture of 60 forward primers for TCR Vbeta segments and 13 reverse primers for TCR Jbeta segments was used in the multiplex PCR. The CDR3 region of rearranged TCR beta genes was amplified from genomic DNA by a multiplex PCR assay. Amplified TCR beta libraries were sequenced as 87-base-pair reads on the Illumina HiSeq System. The original pipeline was this. In a later analysis, tens of millions of unique TCR beta chains were counted across the approximately 640 repertoires, and around 10 million of these chains were shared by at least two donors. To remove PCR and sequencing errors, raw reads were error-corrected and collapsed into unique sequences using a nearest-neighbor algorithm that merged closely related sequences. Alignment of CDR3 sequences to IMGT reference sequences was used to assign V, D and J gene segments. For a sequence to be retained, a match of at least six nucleotides to both a V gene segment and a J gene segment was required. A rearrangement was called productive if the CDR3 had no stop codons and remained in frame with V and J, and every other rearrangement was called non-productive. Following IMGT convention, CDR3 was defined as the stretch from the second conserved V-encoded cysteine up to the conserved J-encoded phenylalanine. Sequences without an unambiguous match to a single V gene segment were excluded from the earlier analysis of approximately 600 of the donors. An earlier analysis of 500 to 700 of the donors classified V segments as functional when productive rearrangements were above 56.7% and as segregating when the standard deviation between donors was above 5%. A statistical classification framework was built for diagnosing cytomegalovirus status from the catalog of TCR beta chain sequences. V and J gene assignment, in a later analysis, came from comparing TCR nucleotide sequences with IMGT/GENE-DB human TR gene sequences. A later analysis assigned CDR3 sequences and most-parsimonious VDJ recombination scenarios with the TCRdist pipeline. In a later analysis, each TCR beta chain was defined by its CDR3 amino acid sequence together with its V-gene family, and reads lacking a unique V-gene family were excluded. To address suspected cross-contamination and a sequencing artifact, a later analysis removed several hundred highly shared, low-generation-probability nucleotide sequences. For each public chain, a later analysis derived a clonal expansion index from normalized ranks of inferred template counts within each repertoire. A later analysis computed generation probabilities with a VDJ recombination model fitted to out-of-frame rearrangements, and checked the results against IGoR. In a later analysis, hypergeometric tests were used to score TCR-TCR, TCR-HLA and TCR-CMV co-occurrence, with a repertoire-size bias correction applied to TCR pairs. To estimate false discovery rates, a later analysis permuted the HLA or CMV assignments 20 times. In a later analysis, co-occurring TCRs were grouped with DBSCAN, and TCRdist sequence similarity was added when clustering was performed within HLA-allele-positive subsets. Repertoires with fewer than 30,000 or more than 120,000 public chains were left out of co-occurrence clustering, as were a few repertoires with anomalous nucleotide sharing. TCRdb mirrors the immuneACCESS table, restricted to in-frame sequences. Some clones are absent from its copies; in checked studies, under half trace to an unresolved V gene, and the reason for the others is unknown. V and J calls and clone size are as listed in that table; D and trimming were resolved from the DNA. Across this sample there are around 140,000 clones, with around 82% seen only once. The leading ten clones occupy around 2.9% of the sample.

Sample: PBMCs. This clonotype was sampled from a female donor in good health and CMV-seronegative. This chain is built from TRBV6-4 and TRBJ2-3; the D gene is perhaps TRBD1, on 6 matching bases. The CDR3 here reads CASSPRGSTDTQYF. The nucleotide sequence reads as follows: TGTGCCAGCAGCCCCAGGGGAAGCACAGATACGCAGTATTTT.